The 26 T cell receptor beta chains below all came from one sample that was sequenced in a study of T cell repertoires in cytomegalovirus infection (dated by TCRdb to about 2019). In light of the paper, this sample's treatment or condition label describes: in vitro stimulation with specific CMV peptide epitopes to enrich CMV-specific T cells. Sequenced using an Illumina HiSeq 1500. The raw public reads went through TCRdb reprocessing: fastp at Q25, MiXCR clone calling, in-frame beta chains kept. Records with the same CDR3 protein are collapsed into one entry carrying the most frequent genes and DNA. The sample yields nearly 700,000 distinct CDR3 sequences; 30% to 40% were counted once. The top ten constitute around a sixth of the sample. Their target antigens are unknown. Specimen: cultured PBMCs, collected from culture after CMV antigen stimulation. The origin of the receptors is a human donor in good health (CMV status not recorded). Some clones in this sample may be carry-over from other donors' samples.

This clonotype appeared a few times. This chain uses TRBV6-1 with TRBJ2-7; 8 nucleotides align to TRBD1. Germline V gene sequence: CDR1 MNHNS, CDR2 SASEGT. CDR3 length: 14 amino acids. Losses at the gene ends were 6 bases for V and 6 bases for J; bases not matched to a gene: 10. The CDR3 DNA sequence: TGTGCCAGCAGAGGGGACAGGATACTTTTCGAGCAGTACTTC. Protein: CASRGDRILFEQYF.

This clonotype came up a few times. The gene calls are TRBV6-1 and TRBJ2-2; tentatively, D is TRBD1 (5 bases). Per germline, CDR1 MNHNS and CDR2 SASEGT. CDR3 length: 15 residues. V was cut by 1 base and J by 5 bases, with 11 bases left in between. The CDR3 DNA follows: TGTGCCAGCAGTGAAGGGCAGGGTGAGACCGGGGAGCTGTTTTTT. Amino acids: CASSEGQGETGELFF.

The V and J genes are TRBV11-2 and TRBJ2-1; D is possibly TRBD1 (6 bases). Germline loops: CDR1 SGHAT, CDR2 FQNNGV. The CDR3 runs to 16 residues. V lost 5 bases and J lost 3, with 17 bases in between. The chain's CDR3 is CASSTIQGLHYNEQFF. CDR3 bases: TGTGCCAGCAGCACGATTCAGGGGCTCCACTACAATGAGCAGTTCTTC.

V gene TRBV6-6 combines with J gene TRBJ2-7; a possible D gene is TRBD1 (5 bases). Germline CDR1 and CDR2: MNHNY and SVGAGI (reference sequence). Trimming took 2 bases from V and 4 from J, leaving 12 bases between them. CDR3 length equals 14 residues. As DNA, the CDR3 is TGTGCCAGCAGTTACGAGTCAGGGTTTTACGAGCAGTACTTC. It yields the protein CASSYESGFYEQYF.

CDR3 bases: TGCAGTGCGGCAATACTCACAGATACGCAGTATTTT. It yields the protein CSAAILTDTQYF. V is TRBV20-1 and J is TRBJ2-3; D gene uncertain. The V and J ends lost 6 bases and 2 bases respectively, with 9 bases between them. The germline CDR1 and CDR2 sequences are DFQATT and SNEGSKA (reference sequence). The CDR3 has 12 amino acids.

The rearrangement uses TRBV7-6 and TRBJ2-6; D unclear. Germline CDR1 reads SGHVS; CDR2 reads FNYEAQ. V was shortened by 4 bases and J by 2 bases, with 12 bases between the two germline ends. The CDR3 is made up of 16 amino acids. The CDR3 region has the DNA TGTGCCAGCAGCTCCAGCGACACAACTGGGGCCAACGTCCTGACTTTC. Its translation is CASSSSDTTGANVLTF.

This clonotype was observed once. CDR3 loop: CASSQDRLGGEAFF. The CDR3 DNA reads TGCGCCAGCAGCCAAGATAGGTTGGGGGGTGAAGCTTTCTTT. This sequence joins TRBV4-3 and TRBJ1-1, with a weak D call TRBD1 (5 bases). CDR1 is LGHNA, CDR2 YSLEER, per germline. The V end lost 0 bases, the J end lost 7 bases, and 12 bases lay between the germline ends. This CDR3 has 14 residues.

This clonotype turned up a few times. This chain connects TRBV20-1 to TRBJ2-5; 9 bases fit TRBD2. CDR1 is DFQATT and CDR2 is SNEGSKA in the germline V gene (reference sequence). V lost 3 bases to trimming and J lost 5 bases; unmatched junction nucleotides: 10. This CDR3 region has 15 residues. This chain's CDR3 is CSASRLAGIGETQYF. CDR3 nucleotide sequence: TGCAGTGCTAGCCGGCTAGCGGGAATCGGGGAGACCCAGTACTTC.

This clonotype appeared many times. V gene TRBV7-8 combines with J gene TRBJ1-2; D is unclear. The CDR3 spans 13 residues. Germline loops: CDR1 SGHVS, CDR2 FQNEAQ. The ends were cut back, 3 bases at V and 4 bases at J, with 9 bases in the middle. The CDR3 DNA sequence: TGTGCCAGCAGCTTTCTCCAGGCCTATGGCTACACCTTC. Encoded protein: CASSFLQAYGYTF. Using reference TRBV7-8 and TRBJ1-2 for the parts outside the CDR3, the full variable domain is GAGVSQSPRYKVAKRGQDVALRCDPISGHVSLFWYQQALGQGPEFLTYFQNEAQLDKSGLPSDRFFAERPEGSVSTLKIQRTQQEDSAVYLCASSFLQAYGYTFGSGTRLTVV.

This clonotype was seen more than once but under ten times. The chain recombines TRBV2 with TRBJ1-2, with TRBD1 as a possible D gene (6 bases). Per the germline V gene, CDR1 is SNHLY and CDR2 is FYNNEI. V gave up 6 bases and J gave up 2 bases, with 19 bases separating them. The CDR3 has 16 residues. This CDR3 reads CASRKVPGQGNYGYTF. CDR3 sequence (DNA): TGTGCCAGCAGGAAAGTGCCGGGACAAGGGAACTATGGCTACACCTTC.

This clonotype appeared many times. The CDR3 DNA reads TGTGCCAGCCGAGAAACTAGCGGGAGGTCTGATACGCAGTATTTT. Amino acids: CASRETSGRSDTQYF. The chain couples TRBV6-8 to TRBJ2-3, with TRBD2 identical over 12 bases. Unmatched junction bases numbered 9, after V lost 8 bases and J lost 6 bases. Germline CDR1 reads MNHGY; CDR2 reads SAAAGT. The CDR3 runs to 15 residues.

The chain has TRBV19 and TRBJ2-1; D is undetermined. The germline V gene has CDR1 LNHDA and CDR2 SQIVND (reference sequence). V dropped 3 bases and J dropped 4 bases, with 16 bases sitting between them. The CDR3 contains 16 residues. CDR3 in DNA: TGTGCCAGTAGTATTGATAAAGCCCTGCTATACAATGAGCAGTTCTTC. This encodes CASSIDKALLYNEQFF. Full variable domain (rest looked up from reference TRBV19 and TRBJ2-1): DGGITQSPKYLFRKEGQNVTLSCEQNLNHDAMYWYRQDPGQGLRLIYYSQIVNDFQKGDIAEGYSVSREKKESFPLTVTSAQKNPTAFYLCASSIDKALLYNEQFFGPGTRLTVL.

The rearrangement joins TRBV2 to TRBJ1-5; D ambiguous. Germline-derived CDR1 and CDR2 are SNHLY and FYNNEI. The CDR3 totals 15 residues. V lost 3 bases and J 3 bases, leaving 12 bases between the germline ends. DNA for the CDR3: TGTGCCAGCAGTGAGAACAACGGACCCAATCAGCCCCAGCATTTT. Translated, it gives CASSENNGPNQPQHF. Full variable domain (rest looked up from reference TRBV2 and TRBJ1-5): EPEVTQTPSHQVTQMGQEVILRCVPISNHLYFYWYRQILGQKVEFLVSFYNNEISEKSEIFDDQFSVERPDGSNFTLKIRSTKLEDSAMYFCASSENNGPNQPQHFGDGTRLSIL.

Only a few counts were recorded for this clonotype. V is TRBV20-1 and J is TRBJ1-6; D not resolved. The CDR3 spans 16 residues. The V gene's germline CDR1 is DFQATT and CDR2 SNEGSKA (reference sequence). The germline V and J ends were trimmed by 0 bases and 6 bases, with 15 bases remaining between them. The CDR3 DNA sequence: TGCAGTGCTAGAGATCCGAGCCGGGGTGGTAATTCACCCCTCCACTTT. Protein product: CSARDPSRGGNSPLHF.

The V call is TRBV7-8, the J call TRBJ2-2; 9 bases line up with TRBD1. Germline CDR1 and CDR2: SGHVS and FQNEAQ. V dropped 5 bases and J dropped 5; count of bases not matched to a gene: 6. The CDR3 length is 15 residues. CDR3: CASSPGTGSTGELFF. In DNA, the CDR3 is TGTGCCAGCAGCCCCGGGACAGGGAGTACCGGGGAGCTGTTTTTT. Full variable domain (rest looked up from reference TRBV7-8 and TRBJ2-2): GAGVSQSPRYKVAKRGQDVALRCDPISGHVSLFWYQQALGQGPEFLTYFQNEAQLDKSGLPSDRFFAERPEGSVSTLKIQRTQQEDSAVYLCASSPGTGSTGELFFGEGSRLTVL.

This chain joins TRBV12-5 and TRBJ1-5; the D is unclear. The CDR3 runs to 15 residues. V was clipped by 3 bases and J by 11 bases, with 20 bases between them. Germline-derived CDR1 and CDR2 are LGHNT and FRNRAP. The CDR3 DNA reads TGTGCTAGTGGTTTACCGGGCCGATACCGGGAGTCCCAGCATTTT. Translated, it gives CASGLPGRYRESQHF.

The CDR3: CSAYSGQAQETQYF. Written as DNA, the CDR3 is TGCAGTGCTTATAGCGGGCAAGCCCAAGAGACCCAGTACTTC. The chain carries TRBV20-1 and TRBJ2-5; 7 nucleotides match TRBD2. Per germline, CDR1 DFQATT and CDR2 SNEGSKA (reference sequence). V shed 5 bases and J 1 base; nucleotides not matched to a gene: 7. This CDR3 has 14 residues.

The chain has TRBV5-5 and TRBJ2-1; D ambiguous. The V end was cut by 0 bases, the J end by 15 bases, with 10 bases between. Germline V CDR1 and CDR2: SGHKS, YYEKEE (reference sequence). The CDR3 spans 11 residues. The CDR3 reads CASSLGVPRFF. The DNA for the CDR3 is TGTGCCAGCAGCTTGGGGGTGCCTCGGTTCTTC. Based on the CDR3 plus reference TRBV5-5 and TRBJ2-1, the full variable domain is DAGVTQSPTHLIKTRGQQVTLRCSPISGHKSVSWYQQVLGQGPQFIFQYYEKEERGRGNFPDRFSARQFPNYSSELNVNALLLGDSALYLCASSLGVPRFFGPGTRLTVL.

The V gene is TRBV4-3, the J gene TRBJ1-6; tentative D call: TRBD1 (6 bases). The CDR3 totals 15 residues. Germline CDR1 and CDR2: LGHNA and YSLEER. Trimming took 5 bases from V and 6 from J, leaving 14 bases between them. The CDR3 reads CASSSAGQINSPLHF. The CDR3 coding sequence is TGCGCCAGCAGCTCGGCAGGACAGATTAATTCACCCCTCCACTTT.

The chain couples TRBV20-1 to TRBJ2-2; D gene unclear. This CDR3 comprises 13 residues. Germline lookup yields CDR1 DFQATT and CDR2 SNEGSKA (reference sequence). With 2 bases removed from V and 4 bases from J, the gap between germline ends came to 8 bases. The CDR3 nucleotides read TGCAGTGCTAGATTTTCGGGCACCGGGGAGCTGTTTTTT. Translation gives CSARFSGTGELFF.

The chain uses TRBV2 and TRBJ1-5; the match to TRBD1 covers 7 bases. The trim removed 4 bases at V and 6 bases at J, leaving 6 bases unmatched. Germline assignment: CDR1 SNHLY and CDR2 FYNNEI. There are 14 residues in the CDR3. DNA of the CDR3: TGTGCCAGCAGTGGGGTAGGGGGCAGTCAGCCCCAGCATTTT. It encodes CASSGVGGSQPQHF.

The table lists this clonotype with a few counts. The chain recombines TRBV12-3 or TRBV12-4 with TRBJ1-2, with TRBD1 matching 9 bases. The V gene end was trimmed by 5 bases and the J gene end by 8 bases; junction bases not matched to a gene: 6. This CDR3 spans 13 amino acids. CDR3 sequence (DNA): TGTGCCAGCAGTCCACAGGGGGCAGGGGGCTACACCTTC. This codes for CASSPQGAGGYTF.

V gene TRBV20-1 combines with J gene TRBJ2-1; 7 nucleotides match TRBD2. Germline V gives CDR1 DFQATT, CDR2 SNEGSKA (reference sequence). Unmatched junction bases numbered 8, after V lost 1 base and J lost 2 bases. This CDR3 comprises 16 residues. The CDR3 DNA follows: TGCAGTGCTAGAGCGGGAGGTACCCTAGCCTACAATGAGCAGTTCTTC. This sequence encodes CSARAGGTLAYNEQFF.

The chain links TRBV7-6 to TRBJ2-5; D might be TRBD1 or TRBD2, each matching 5 bases. In germline, CDR1 is SGHVS, CDR2 FNYEAQ. The CDR3 spans 14 residues. Between the trimmed V and J ends, which lost 1 base and 5 bases, there was a span of 11 bases. The CDR3, as DNA: TGTGCCAGCAGCTTAGAGGGTAGGGACGAGACCCAGTACTTC. This translates into CASSLEGRDETQYF.

In this sample, this clonotype turned up a few times. The chain combines TRBV7-9 with TRBJ2-3; TRBD2 might be the D (6 bases). Trimming shortened V by 1 base and J by 0 bases, and 11 bases separated the two germline ends. Germline V gene sequence: CDR1 SEHNR, CDR2 FQNEAQ (reference sequence). This CDR3 region has 16 residues. This chain's CDR3 is CASSLVAEPSTDTQYF. CDR3 nucleotides: TGTGCCAGCAGCTTAGTAGCGGAGCCCAGCACAGATACGCAGTATTTT. Together with reference TRBV7-9 and TRBJ2-3, the CDR3 gives the full variable domain: DTGVSQNPRHKITKRGQNVTFRCDPISEHNRLYWYRQTLGQGPEFLTYFQNEAQLEKSRLLSDRFSAERPKGSFSTLEIQRTEQGDSAMYLCASSLVAEPSTDTQYFGPGTRLTVL.

A few counts support this clonotype. The rearrangement uses TRBV28 and TRBJ1-2, with no clear D. Germline CDR1 reads MDHEN; CDR2 reads SYDVKM. This CDR3 is 14 amino acids long. The V end lost 4 bases, the J end lost 8 bases, and 17 bases lay between the germline ends. CDR3 residues: CASSYPLTSYGYTF. In nucleotides, the CDR3 is TGTGCCAGCAGTTACCCCCTAACATCGTACGGCTACACCTTC.